This TCR beta chain was captured by sequencing in a study of neurological immune-mediated disorders. This clonotype appeared many times. Its specificity is not known. Overall study findings and caveats: Sharing of CDR3 amino acid sequences among expanded clones across subjects was absent, suggesting private repertoires in all groups.

The cDNA was synthesized by 5'RACE incorporating 10-nucleotide random UMIs. TCRdb analysed the 5' RACE reads with MiXCR anew, one entry per CDR3 protein. The sample has tens of thousands of distinct CDR3 sequences, 9.5% to 15% seen once. The sequence was obtained from a man in his fifties or sixties in good health. Sequencing was carried out using PBMCs.

DNA of the CDR3: TGTGCCAGCAGTTTATTAAACTACAATGAGCAGTTCTTC. Translating gives CASSLLNYNEQFF. The chain uses TRBV12-3 or TRBV12-4 and TRBJ2-1; no clear D. The CDR3 is 13 residues long. V was shortened by 2 bases and J by 3 bases, with 5 bases between the two germline ends.